Each of the 13 T cell receptor beta chains below was sequenced from the same sample in a study of T cells in Graves' hyperthyroidism and ophthalmopathy. RNA transcripts were the template for amplifying TCR beta CDR3 regions. The HTBI primer set served for first-round RT-PCR of the TCR CDR3. MiXCR, applied by TCRdb to the multiplex PCR reads, yields one record per CDR3 protein. The table has 600,000 to 650,000 distinct CDR3 sequences, less than 25% seen once. Sequencing used blood. The receptors shown here come from a man younger than 40 with Graves' ophthalmopathy.

The chain recombines TRBV6-9 with TRBJ2-3; D is ambiguous. Germline V gives CDR1 MNHGY, CDR2 SVAAGI. V lost 7 bases, J lost 4 bases, and 9 bases lay in between. The CDR3 runs 12 residues. The CDR3 sequence: CASNSTSDTQYF. CDR3 coding DNA: TGTGCCAGCAATTCAACCTCAGATACGCAGTATTTT.

V is TRBV6-1 and J is TRBJ2-4; 8 bases line up with TRBD2. V gave up 6 bases and J gave up 6 bases; unmatched junction bases: 10. The germline V gene encodes CDR1 MNHNS and CDR2 SASEGT. The CDR3 sequence is 15 residues long. The CDR3 DNA sequence: TGTGCCAGCAGCACCCGGAGCGGGAGAACAAACATTCAGTACTTC. Translation: CASSTRSGRTNIQYF.

V and J are TRBV14 and TRBJ2-1; 8 bases line up with TRBD2. CDR1 is SGHDN and CDR2 is FVKESK in the germline V gene. This CDR3 contains 16 residues. Trimming at V came to 0 bases and at J to 7 bases, leaving 8 bases not matched to a gene. The CDR3 DNA is TGTGCCAGCAGCCAAGACCAAGCGGGAGTGCAGAATGAGCAGTTCTTC. It specifies CASSQDQAGVQNEQFF.

The V call is TRBV24-1, the J call TRBJ2-5; D is ambiguous. Trimming stripped 2 bases from V and 1 base from J, with 4 bases between. The CDR3 totals 13 residues. Germline V lookup: CDR1 KGHDR, CDR2 SFDVKD. Here the CDR3 reads CATSDSAQETQYF. The CDR3 DNA reads TGTGCCACCAGTGATTCGGCCCAAGAGACCCAGTACTTC.

This clonotype was picked up many times. The chain uses TRBV27 and TRBJ2-1; no clear D gene. The CDR3 extends over 13 amino acids. V gave up 0 bases and J gave up 4 bases, with 4 bases separating them. Germline CDR1 reads MNHEY; CDR2 reads SMNVEV (reference sequence). This chain's CDR3 is CASSLSRYNEQFF. CDR3 nucleotides: TGTGCCAGCAGTTTATCTCGTTACAATGAGCAGTTCTTC.

This clonotype was observed a handful of times. The chain carries TRBV27 and TRBJ2-1; 13 bases map to TRBD2. Germline V CDR1 and CDR2: MNHEY, SMNVEV (reference sequence). The CDR3 runs 17 residues. V lost 0 bases to trimming and J lost 5 bases; unmatched junction nucleotides: 4. CDR3 DNA: TGTGCCAGCAGTTTATCGGGGGGACTAGCGGGACACAATGAGCAGTTCTTC. The encoded protein is CASSLSGGLAGHNEQFF.

This clonotype was counted a few times. The chain recombines TRBV12-3 or TRBV12-4 with TRBJ2-5; possible D gene TRBD2, 5 bases. The V end was cut by 8 bases, the J end by 1 base, with 17 bases between. The CDR3 is made up of 15 amino acids. CDR3 nucleotides: TGTGCCAGCGACAAATCCCAAGGGAGCCAAGAGACCCAGTACTTC. Its translation: CASDKSQGSQETQYF.

The chain joins TRBV7-9 to TRBJ1-3; D is unclear. The germline V gene has CDR1 SEHNR and CDR2 FQNEAQ (reference sequence). The V end was cut by 1 base, the J end by 0 bases, with 16 bases between. The CDR3 consists of 18 residues. CDR3 DNA: TGTGCCAGCAGCTTAGGGTTCTGGACTGTGAACTCTGGAAACACCATATATTTT. Translated: CASSLGFWTVNSGNTIYF.

Ten or more counts support this clonotype. The chain combines TRBV20-1 with TRBJ2-7; 12 nucleotides align to TRBD1. V dropped 3 bases and J dropped 1; count of bases not matched to a gene: 1. In germline, CDR1 is DFQATT, CDR2 SNEGSKA (reference sequence). The CDR3 sequence is 14 residues long. CDR3 region: CSARGQGASYEQYF. The CDR3 nucleotides are TGCAGTGCTAGGGGACAGGGGGCGTCCTACGAGCAGTACTTC.

This sequence joins TRBV2 and TRBJ2-7; 7 positions match TRBD1. Germline V CDR1 and CDR2: SNHLY, FYNNEI. After removal of 4 bases from V and 6 bases from J, the junction contained 12 bases not matched to a gene. This CDR3 contains 15 residues. CDR3 residues: CASSVEGTVSSEQYF. CDR3 DNA sequence: TGTGCCAGCAGTGTCGAGGGGACAGTGAGTTCCGAGCAGTACTTC.

This clonotype was seen a few times. CDR3 sequence reads: CSASEGRTTEAFF. The DNA for the CDR3 is TGCAGTGCTAGTGAAGGGAGGACCACTGAAGCTTTCTTT. The chain is built from TRBV20-1 and TRBJ1-1; the D is unclear. Deletions cut 3 bases from V and 4 bases from J, with 12 bases between. This CDR3 contains 13 residues. Looked up from germline, CDR1 is DFQATT and CDR2 is SNEGSKA (reference sequence).

The chain recombines TRBV5-1 with TRBJ1-1; weak D call: TRBD1 (6 bases). Per the germline V gene, CDR1 is SGHRS and CDR2 is YFSETQ. V lost 0 bases to trimming and J lost 4 bases, with 10 bases between them. This CDR3 comprises 14 residues. DNA of the CDR3: TGCGCCAGCAGCTTGGAGCCAGGGGTCACTGAAGCTTTCTTT. It translates to CASSLEPGVTEAFF.

There are a few counts of this clonotype. This sequence joins TRBV5-1 and TRBJ2-7, with 7 bases that match TRBD1. The germline CDR1 and CDR2 sequences are SGHRS and YFSETQ. This CDR3 region has 18 residues. V lost 3 bases and J lost 6; bases outside the gene matches: 21. CDR3 nucleotides: TGCGCCAGCAGCTCCGGGACAGCATCACAATTCGCTCCGGGCGAGCAGTACTTC. Encoded protein: CASSSGTASQFAPGEQYF.